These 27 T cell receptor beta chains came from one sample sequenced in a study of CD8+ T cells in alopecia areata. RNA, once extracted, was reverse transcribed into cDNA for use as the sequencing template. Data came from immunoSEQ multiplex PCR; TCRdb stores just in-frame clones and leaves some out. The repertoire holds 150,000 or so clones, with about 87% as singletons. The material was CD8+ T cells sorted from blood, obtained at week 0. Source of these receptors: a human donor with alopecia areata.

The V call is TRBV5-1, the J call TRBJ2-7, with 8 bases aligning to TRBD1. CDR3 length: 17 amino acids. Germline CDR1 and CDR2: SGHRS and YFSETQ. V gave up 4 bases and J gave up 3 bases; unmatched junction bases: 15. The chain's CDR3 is CASSLPADGTGDYEQYF. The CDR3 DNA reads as TGCGCCAGCAGCCTTCCGGCCGACGGGACAGGAGACTACGAGCAGTACTTC.

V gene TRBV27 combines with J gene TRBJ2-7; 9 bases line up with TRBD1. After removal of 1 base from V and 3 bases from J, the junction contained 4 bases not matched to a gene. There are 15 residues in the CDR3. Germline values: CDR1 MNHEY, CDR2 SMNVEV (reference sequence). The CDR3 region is CASSLFRGQGYEQYF. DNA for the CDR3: TGTGCCAGCAGTTTATTTCGGGGACAGGGCTACGAGCAGTACTTC.

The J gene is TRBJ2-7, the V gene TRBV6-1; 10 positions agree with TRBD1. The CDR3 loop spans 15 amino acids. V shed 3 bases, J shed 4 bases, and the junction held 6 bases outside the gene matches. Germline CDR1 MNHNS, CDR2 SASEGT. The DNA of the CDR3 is TGTGCCAGCAGTGACTGGACAGGGGGTATTTACGAGCAGTACTTC. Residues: CASSDWTGGIYEQYF.

In nucleotides, the CDR3 is TGTGCCAGCAGCGGAACACTAGCGTCCGGCACAGATACGCAGTATTTT. As protein: CASSGTLASGTDTQYF. The chain carries TRBV13 and TRBJ2-3; TRBD2 matches 7 bases. CDR3 length: 16 residues. J was trimmed by 1 base and V by 5 bases; bases with no gene match: 9. Looked up from germline, CDR1 is PRHDT and CDR2 is FYEKMQ (reference sequence).

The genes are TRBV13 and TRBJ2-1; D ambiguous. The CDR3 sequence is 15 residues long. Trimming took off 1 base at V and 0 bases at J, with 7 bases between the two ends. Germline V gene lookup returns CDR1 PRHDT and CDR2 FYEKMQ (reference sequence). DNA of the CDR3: TGTGCCAGCAGCTTAGCTATTCTCTCCTACAATGAGCAGTTCTTC. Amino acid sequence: CASSLAILSYNEQFF.

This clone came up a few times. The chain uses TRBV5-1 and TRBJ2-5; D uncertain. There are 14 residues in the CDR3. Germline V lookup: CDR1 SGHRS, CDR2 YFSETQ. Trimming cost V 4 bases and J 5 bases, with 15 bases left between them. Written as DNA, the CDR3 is TGCGCCAGCAGCGCGGAAAGAACCTGGGAGACCCAGTACTTC. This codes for CASSAERTWETQYF.

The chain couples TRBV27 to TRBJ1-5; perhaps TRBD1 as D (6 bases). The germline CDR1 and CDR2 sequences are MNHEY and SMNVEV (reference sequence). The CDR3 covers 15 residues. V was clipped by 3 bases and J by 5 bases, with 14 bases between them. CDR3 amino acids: CASSFTGAQDQPQHF. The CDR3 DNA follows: TGTGCCAGCAGTTTTACGGGGGCGCAAGATCAGCCCCAGCATTTT.

The CDR3 coding sequence is TGTGCCAGCAGTTTATCCCGGTTCGGGCAGCCCCAGCATTTT. This sequence encodes CASSLSRFGQPQHF. This chain joins TRBV27 and TRBJ1-5; no definite D call. This CDR3 is 14 amino acids long. V was pared by 0 bases and J by 7 bases, with 10 bases between. The germline CDR1 and CDR2 sequences are MNHEY and SMNVEV (reference sequence).

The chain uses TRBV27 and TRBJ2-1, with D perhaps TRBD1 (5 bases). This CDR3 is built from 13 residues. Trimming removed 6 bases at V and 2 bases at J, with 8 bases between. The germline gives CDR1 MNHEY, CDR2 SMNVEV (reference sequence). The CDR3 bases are TGTGCCAGCAGACCGACAGCCTACAATGAGCAGTTCTTC. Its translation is CASRPTAYNEQFF.

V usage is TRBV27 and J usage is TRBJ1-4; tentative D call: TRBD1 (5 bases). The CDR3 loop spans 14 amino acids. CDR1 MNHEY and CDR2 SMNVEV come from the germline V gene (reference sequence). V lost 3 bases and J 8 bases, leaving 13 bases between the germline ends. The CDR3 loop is CASSLGRGGEKLFF. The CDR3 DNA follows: TGTGCCAGCAGTTTGGGAAGGGGCGGCGAAAAACTGTTTTTT.

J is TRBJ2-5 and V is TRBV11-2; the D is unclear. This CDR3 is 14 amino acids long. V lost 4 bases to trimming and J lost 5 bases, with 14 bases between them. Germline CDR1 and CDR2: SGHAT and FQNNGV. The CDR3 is CASSSPRQWETQYF. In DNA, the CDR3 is TGTGCCAGCAGCTCACCCCGACAATGGGAGACCCAGTACTTC.

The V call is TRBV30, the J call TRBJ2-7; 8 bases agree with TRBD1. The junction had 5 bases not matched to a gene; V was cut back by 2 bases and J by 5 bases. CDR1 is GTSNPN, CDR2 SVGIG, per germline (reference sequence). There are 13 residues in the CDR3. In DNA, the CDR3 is TGTGCCTGGAGTAGACAGGGGTATAACGAGCAGTACTTC. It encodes CAWSRQGYNEQYF. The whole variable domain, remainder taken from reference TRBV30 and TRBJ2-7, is SQTIHQWPATLVQPVGSPLSLECTVEGTSNPNLYWYRQAAGRGLQLLFYSVGIGQISSEVPQNLSASRPQDRQFILSSKKLLLSDSGFYLCAWSRQGYNEQYFGPGTRLTVT.

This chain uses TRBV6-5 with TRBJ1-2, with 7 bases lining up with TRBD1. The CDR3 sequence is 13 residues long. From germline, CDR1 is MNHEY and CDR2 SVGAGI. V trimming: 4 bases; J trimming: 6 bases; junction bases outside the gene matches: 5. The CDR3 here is CASSFAGTDGYTF. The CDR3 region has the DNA TGTGCCAGCAGTTTCGCAGGGACAGATGGCTACACCTTC.

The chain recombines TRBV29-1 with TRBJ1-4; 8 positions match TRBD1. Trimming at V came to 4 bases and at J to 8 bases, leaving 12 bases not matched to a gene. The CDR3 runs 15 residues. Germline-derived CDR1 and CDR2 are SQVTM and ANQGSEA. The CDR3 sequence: CSVVVQGAIGEKLFF. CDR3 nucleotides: TGCAGCGTTGTGGTGCAGGGGGCGATCGGAGAAAAACTGTTTTTT.

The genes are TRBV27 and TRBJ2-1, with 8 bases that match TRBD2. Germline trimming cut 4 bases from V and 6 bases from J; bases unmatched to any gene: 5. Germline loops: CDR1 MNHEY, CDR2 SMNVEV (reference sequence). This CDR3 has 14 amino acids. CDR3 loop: CASSWSGLANEQFF. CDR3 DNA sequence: TGTGCCAGCAGTTGGAGCGGACTAGCCAATGAGCAGTTCTTC.

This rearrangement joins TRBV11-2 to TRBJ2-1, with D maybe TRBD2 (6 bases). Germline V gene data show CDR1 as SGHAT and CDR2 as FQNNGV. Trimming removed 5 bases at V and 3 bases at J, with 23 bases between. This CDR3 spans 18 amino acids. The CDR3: CASSRGLGRPSLYNEQFF. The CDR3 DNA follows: TGTGCCAGCAGCCGGGGGTTAGGGCGGCCGTCCCTCTACAATGAGCAGTTCTTC.

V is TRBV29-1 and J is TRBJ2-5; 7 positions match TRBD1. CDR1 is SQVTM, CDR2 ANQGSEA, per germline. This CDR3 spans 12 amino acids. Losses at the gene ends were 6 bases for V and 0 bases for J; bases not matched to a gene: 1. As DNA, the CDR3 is TGCAGCGTAGGGGGCGACCAAGAGACCCAGTACTTC. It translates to CSVGGDQETQYF.

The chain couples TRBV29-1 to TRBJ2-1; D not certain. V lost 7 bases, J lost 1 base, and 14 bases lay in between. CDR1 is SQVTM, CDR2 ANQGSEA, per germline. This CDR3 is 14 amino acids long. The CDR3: CSAPKTISYNEQFF. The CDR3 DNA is TGCAGCGCACCTAAGACAATTTCCTACAATGAGCAGTTCTTC.

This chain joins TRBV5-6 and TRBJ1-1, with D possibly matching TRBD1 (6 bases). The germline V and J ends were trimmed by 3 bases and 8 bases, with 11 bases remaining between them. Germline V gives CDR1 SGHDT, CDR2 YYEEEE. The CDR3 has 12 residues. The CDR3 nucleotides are TGTGCCAGCAGCTCCGGGACAAAAGAAGCTTTCTTT. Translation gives CASSSGTKEAFF.

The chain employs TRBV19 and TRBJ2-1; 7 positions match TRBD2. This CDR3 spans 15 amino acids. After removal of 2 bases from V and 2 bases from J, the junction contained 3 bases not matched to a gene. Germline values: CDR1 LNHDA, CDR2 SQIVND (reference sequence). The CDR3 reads CASSISSGAYNEQFF. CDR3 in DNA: TGTGCCAGTAGTATATCTAGCGGAGCCTACAATGAGCAGTTCTTC. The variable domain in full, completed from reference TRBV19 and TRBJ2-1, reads DGGITQSPKYLFRKEGQNVTLSCEQNLNHDAMYWYRQDPGQGLRLIYYSQIVNDFQKGDIAEGYSVSREKKESFPLTVTSAQKNPTAFYLCASSISSGAYNEQFFGPGTRLTVL.

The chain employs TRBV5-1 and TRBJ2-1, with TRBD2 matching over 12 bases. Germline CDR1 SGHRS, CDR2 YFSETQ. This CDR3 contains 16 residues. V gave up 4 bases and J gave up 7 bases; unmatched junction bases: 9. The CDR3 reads CASSHALAGGRNEQFF. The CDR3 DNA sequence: TGCGCCAGCAGCCACGCCCTAGCGGGGGGGCGGAATGAGCAGTTCTTC.

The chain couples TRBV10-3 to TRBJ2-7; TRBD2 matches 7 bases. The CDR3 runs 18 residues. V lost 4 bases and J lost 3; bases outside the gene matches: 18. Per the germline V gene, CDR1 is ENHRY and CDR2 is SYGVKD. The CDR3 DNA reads TGTGCCATCAGTGGGGAGGGCACTAACCTCCTCCTGGACTACGAGCAGTACTTC. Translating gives CAISGEGTNLLLDYEQYF.

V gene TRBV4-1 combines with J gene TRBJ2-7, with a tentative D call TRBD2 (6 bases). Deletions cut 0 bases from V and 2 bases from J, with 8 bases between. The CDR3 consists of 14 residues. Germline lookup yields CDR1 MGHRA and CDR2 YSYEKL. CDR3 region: CASSQEGGTYEQYF. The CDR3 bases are TGCGCCAGCAGCCAAGAGGGAGGAACCTACGAGCAGTACTTC.

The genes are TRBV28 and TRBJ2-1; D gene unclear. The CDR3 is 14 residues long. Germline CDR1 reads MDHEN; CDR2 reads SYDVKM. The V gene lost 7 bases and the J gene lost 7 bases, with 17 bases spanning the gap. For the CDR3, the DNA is TGTGCCAGCATAGGCGCTGCGATTCGGAATGAGCAGTTCTTC. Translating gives CASIGAAIRNEQFF.

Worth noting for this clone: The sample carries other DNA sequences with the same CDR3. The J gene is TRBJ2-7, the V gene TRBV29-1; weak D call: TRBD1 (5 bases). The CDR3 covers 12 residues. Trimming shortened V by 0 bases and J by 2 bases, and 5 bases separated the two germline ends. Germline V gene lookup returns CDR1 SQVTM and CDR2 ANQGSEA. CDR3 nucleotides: TGCAGCGTTGAAGACAGGGCCTACGAGCAGTACTTC. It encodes CSVEDRAYEQYF.

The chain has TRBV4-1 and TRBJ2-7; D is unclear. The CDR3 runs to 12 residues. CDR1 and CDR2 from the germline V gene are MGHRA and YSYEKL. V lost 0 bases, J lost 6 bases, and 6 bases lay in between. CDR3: CASSQDGSEQYF. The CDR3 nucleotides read TGCGCCAGCAGCCAAGATGGGTCCGAGCAGTACTTC.

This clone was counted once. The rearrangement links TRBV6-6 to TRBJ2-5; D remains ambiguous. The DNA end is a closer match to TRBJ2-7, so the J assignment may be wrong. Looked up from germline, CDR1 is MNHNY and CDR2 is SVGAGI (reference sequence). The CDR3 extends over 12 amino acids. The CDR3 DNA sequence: TGTGCCAGCAGTTACGCCCCGGACGAGCAGTACTTC. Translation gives CASSYAPDEQYF.